These T cell receptor beta chains were read from a single sample in a study of T cells in Graves' hyperthyroidism and ophthalmopathy. TCRdb independently ran MiXCR on the multiplex PCR reads; one entry per CDR3 protein. Of about 690,000 distinct CDR3 sequences listed, 17% are singletons. The material sequenced was blood. The receptor set was obtained from a middle-aged man with Graves' hyperthyroidism. The CDR3 runs from the conserved cysteine through the conserved F or W. The D gene is left open where the match is weak.

v_gene,j_gene,d_gene,len,CDR3aa
TRBV7-9,TRBJ2-7,TRBD2,15,CASSPTGTRLYEQYF
TRBV2,TRBJ1-1,.,13,CASRVRRTAEAFF
TRBV28,TRBJ2-3,.,12,CASDRHGGTQYF
TRBV20-1,TRBJ2-1,TRBD2,15,CSASSGVSSYNEQFF
TRBV19,TRBJ2-3,.,15,CASSIGAGTTDTQYF
TRBV27,TRBJ2-3,.,15,CASSLSSPTTDTQYF
TRBV6-2/TRBV6-3,TRBJ2-1,TRBD1,17,CASSAVQGVRGYNEQFF
TRBV5-1,TRBJ1-1,TRBD1,14,CASSKGQGNTEAFF
TRBV6-5,TRBJ2-7,.,16,CASSSRGTSINYEQYF
TRBV9,TRBJ2-7,.,14,CASSVASGPYEQYF
TRBV3-1,TRBJ2-3,.,14,CASSQAGLTDTQYF